This T cell receptor (beta chain) was sequenced in a study of blood T cells in healthy people across ages. Findings of the study overall: Compared with aged donors, long-lived donors showed fewer expanded clones, suggesting selection. Unsorted PBMCs blocked a conclusive comparison of naive and antigen-experienced cells.

Of note for this clonotype: Its antigen is currently unknown.

The CDR3 has 16 residues. V gave up 0 bases and J gave up 4 bases, with 14 bases separating them. Looked up from germline, CDR1 is SGHRS and CDR2 is YFSETQ. Using a J-beta primer mix together with a sample-barcoded 5' primer, a second PCR was run for 7 to 11 cycles. The study obtained at least 2.5 million CDR3-containing paired-end reads from every sample. TCRdb processed the 5' RACE reads anew with MiXCR; each CDR3 protein has one entry. The table shows some 1.7 million distinct CDR3 sequences, with 28% occurring only once. V gene TRBV5-1 combines with J gene TRBJ2-1, with D possibly matching TRBD2 (7 bases). This sequence originates from a woman in her 30s in good health. The specimen was blood. The CDR3 sequence: CASSLAGGGPYNEQFF. CDR3 DNA sequence: TGCGCCAGCAGCTTGGCCGGCGGGGGCCCTTACAATGAGCAGTTCTTC.